This is a list of T cell receptor beta chains from one sample in a study of shared clonotypes between healthy human individuals. The data were produced by immunoSEQ multiplex PCR, yet TCRdb's version contains in-frame clones alone and is incomplete. This table holds over 2 million clones, 80% to 95% found once. Sequenced sample: naive CD4+ T cells from PBMCs. These TCRs come from a man between 18 and 29 years old in good health. Some clones in this sample may be carry-over from other donors' samples. CDR3s include the opening cysteine and the closing phenylalanine or tryptophan. Fields, in order: V gene, D gene, clone size, J gene, CDR3 protein, CDR3 DNA. The D gene is left open where the match is weak. Rows give clone size only sometimes, using once, few, many, or a class for an expanded clone.

TRBV25-1	.	.	TRBJ2-7	CASSVRDSYEQYF	TGTGCCAGCAGTGTTCGGGACTCCTACGAGCAGTACTTC
TRBV11-2	.	.	TRBJ2-3	CASSRGYSGGTDTQYF	TGTGCCAGCAGCCGGGGGTATAGCGGAGGCACAGATACGCAGTATTTT
TRBV6-1	.	.	TRBJ2-7	CASSEAPRNGYEQYF	TGTGCCAGCAGTGAAGCGCCCCGTAACGGTTACGAGCAGTACTTC
TRBV29-1	.	few	TRBJ1-1	CSVARRVNTEAFF	TGCAGCGTTGCCCGACGGGTGAACACTGAAGCTTTCTTT
TRBV18	.	.	TRBJ1-1	CASSPGLAGNIWAFF	TGTGCCAGCTCACCAGGCCTAGCTGGCAACATCTGGGCTTTCTTT
TRBV12-5	TRBD2	.	TRBJ2-2	CASGLGKGLAANTGELFF	TGTGCTAGTGGTTTGGGCAAAGGACTAGCGGCGAACACCGGGGAGCTGTTTTTT
TRBV7-9	TRBD1	.	TRBJ2-3	CASSPRGTGGTDTQYF	TGTGCCAGCAGCCCTAGGGGGACAGGGGGCACAGATACGCAGTATTTT
TRBV7-3	.	.	TRBJ2-2	CASSALGMGTGELFF	TGTGCCAGCAGCGCACTCGGGATGGGGACCGGGGAGCTGTTTTTT
TRBV23-1	.	.	TRBJ1-1	CAGPTRGNTEAFF	TGCGCCGGCCCCACGCGGGGAAACACTGAAGCTTTCTTT
TRBV6-1	TRBD1	.	TRBJ1-1	CASYMAGGGTEAFF	TGTGCCAGCTATATGGCAGGGGGCGGCACTGAAGCTTTCTTT
TRBV5-1	.	.	TRBJ2-5	CASSSQPGREETQYF	TGCGCCAGCAGCTCCCAACCCGGGAGAGAGGAGACCCAGTACTTC
TRBV5-8	.	.	TRBJ1-5	CASSKIRVDHQPQHF	TGTGCCAGCAGCAAAATAAGGGTCGACCATCAGCCCCAGCATTTT
TRBV6-5	TRBD1	.	TRBJ1-2	CASRWDRSPDYGYTF	TGTGCCAGCAGATGGGACAGGAGTCCTGACTATGGCTACACCTTC
TRBV7-9	.	once	TRBJ2-5	CASSPGSSLAETQYF	TGTGCCAGCAGCCCGGGATCGAGCCTCGCGGAGACCCAGTACTTC
TRBV7-9	.	.	TRBJ2-5	CASSVGVSGSGETQYF	TGTGCCAGCAGCGTCGGCGTCTCCGGCTCCGGGGAGACCCAGTACTTC
TRBV7-8	.	.	TRBJ1-1	CASSWANTEAFF	TGTGCCAGCAGCTGGGCGAACACTGAAGCTTTCTTT
TRBV28	TRBD2	.	TRBJ2-5	CASSLSGAWETQYF	TGTGCCAGCAGCTTGAGCGGGGCTTGGGAGACCCAGTACTTC
TRBV9	TRBD1	.	TRBJ2-5	CASSVAGTAETQYF	TGTGCCAGCAGCGTAGCGGGGACAGCAGAGACCCAGTACTTC
TRBV5-1	TRBD1	.	TRBJ2-3	CASSLQGTDTQYF	TGCGCCAGCAGCTTACAGGGGACAGATACGCAGTATTTT
TRBV11-3	TRBD2	.	TRBJ2-1	CASRDSGRGNEQFF	TGTGCCAGCAGGGATAGCGGGAGGGGAAATGAGCAGTTCTTC
TRBV10-3	TRBD2	.	TRBJ2-6	CATGGLADTGANVLTF	TGTGCCACCGGAGGACTAGCGGATACTGGGGCCAACGTCCTGACTTTC
TRBV9	.	.	TRBJ1-4	CASSVGDPPEKLFF	TGTGCCAGCAGCGTAGGGGACCCCCCAGAAAAACTGTTTTTT
TRBV11-2	TRBD1	.	TRBJ2-7	CASNTHRDSYEQYF	TGTGCCAGCAACACCCACCGGGACAGCTACGAGCAGTACTTC
TRBV7-8	.	once	TRBJ2-5	CASSLARIGLRQETQYF	TGTGCCAGCAGCTTAGCCCGGATTGGACTAAGACAAGAGACCCAGTACTTC
TRBV7-2	.	.	TRBJ2-2	CASSLHGELFF	TGTGCCAGCAGCTTACACGGGGAGCTGTTTTTT
TRBV19	TRBD1	.	TRBJ1-1	CASSRTGSVNTEAFF	TGTGCCAGTAGTCGGACAGGGTCTGTGAACACTGAAGCTTTCTTT
TRBV30	TRBD1	.	TRBJ1-4	CAWETGGDEKLFF	TGTGCCTGGGAAACAGGGGGCGATGAAAAACTGTTTTTT
TRBV5-4	TRBD2	.	TRBJ2-7	CASSPEGLAGPYEQYF	TGTGCCAGCAGCCCGGAGGGACTAGCGGGACCCTACGAGCAGTACTTC
TRBV10-3	TRBD1	.	TRBJ2-7	CAISGRGLYEQYF	TGTGCCATCAGTGGCAGGGGGCTATACGAGCAGTACTTC
TRBV11-2	.	.	TRBJ1-2	CASSSLTGANYGYTF	TGTGCCAGCAGCTCACTGACAGGAGCTAACTATGGCTACACCTTC
TRBV5-1	.	once	TRBJ1-1	CASTSQNTEAFF	TGCGCCAGCACCTCACAGAACACTGAAGCTTTCTTT
TRBV5-6	.	.	TRBJ2-7	CASSVTAGSLYEQYF	TGTGCCAGCTCCGTCACCGCGGGATCATTGTACGAGCAGTACTTC
TRBV5-1	.	.	TRBJ1-2	CASSLEVGGYGYTF	TGCGCCAGCAGCTTGGAAGTAGGGGGATACGGCTACACCTTC
TRBV18	.	.	TRBJ2-7	CASSSDGFEAFEQYF	TGTGCCAGCTCATCGGACGGTTTTGAAGCTTTCGAGCAGTACTTC
TRBV10-3	.	.	TRBJ2-5	CAIGDGRRGETQYF	TGTGCCATCGGCGACGGACGTCGTGGGGAGACCCAGTACTTC
TRBV19	TRBD2	.	TRBJ2-3	CASSRLAGGDTQYF	TGTGCCAGTAGCCGACTAGCGGGAGGAGATACGCAGTATTTT
TRBV28	.	.	TRBJ2-4	CASSFPGAKNIQYF	TGTGCCAGCAGTTTCCCAGGGGCCAAAAACATTCAGTACTTC
TRBV25-1	.	few	TRBJ1-1	CASTGTTGTEAFF	TGTGCCAGCACAGGCACAACCGGAACTGAAGCTTTCTTT
TRBV27	.	.	TRBJ2-1	CASSITGYNEQFF	TGTGCCAGCAGCATTACAGGATACAATGAGCAGTTCTTC
TRBV7-2	TRBD2	.	TRBJ2-5	CASREREGLTQYF	TGTGCCAGCAGGGAACGGGAGGGCCTCACCCAGTACTTC
TRBV15	.	.	TRBJ1-1	CATSRVEGSNTEAFF	TGTGCCACCAGCAGAGTTGAGGGGTCGAACACTGAAGCTTTCTTT
TRBV2	TRBD2	.	TRBJ2-3	CASSVPSGVRTDTQYF	TGTGCCAGCAGTGTACCTAGCGGGGTGCGCACAGATACGCAGTATTTT
TRBV28	TRBD2	.	TRBJ2-1	CASSLTSGGYNEQFF	TGTGCCAGCAGTCTAACTAGCGGGGGTTACAATGAGCAGTTCTTC
TRBV9	.	.	TRBJ1-5	CASSPRGLGGDQPQHF	TGTGCCAGCAGCCCCCGAGGTCTCGGGGGGGATCAGCCCCAGCATTTT
TRBV19	TRBD2	.	TRBJ2-3	CASSSLAGGTDTQYF	TGTGCCAGTAGTTCCCTAGCGGGAGGTACAGATACGCAGTATTTT
TRBV19	TRBD2	.	TRBJ2-5	CASSGRGGLKETQYF	TGTGCCAGTAGTGGACGGGGGGGGCTTAAAGAGACCCAGTACTTC
TRBV25-1	TRBD1	.	TRBJ2-7	CASSAATGGPYEQYF	TGTGCCAGCAGTGCCGCGACAGGGGGGCCCTACGAGCAGTACTTC
TRBV19	TRBD1	.	TRBJ2-2	CASRTRGRGNTGELFF	TGTGCCAGTAGGACCAGGGGGCGGGGGAACACCGGGGAGCTGTTTTTT
TRBV14	.	.	TRBJ1-2	CASSQRTFNYGYTF	TGTGCCAGCAGCCAAAGGACTTTCAACTATGGCTACACCTTC
TRBV28	.	.	TRBJ2-2	CASKSGQTNTGELFF	TGTGCCAGCAAATCTGGGCAGACGAACACCGGGGAGCTGTTTTTT
TRBV5-6	.	.	TRBJ2-2	CASSLEVTGELFF	TGTGCCAGCAGCTTGGAGGTTACCGGGGAGCTGTTTTTT
TRBV25-1	.	.	TRBJ1-3	CASSLRSGNTIYF	TGTGCCAGCAGTTTAAGGTCTGGAAACACCATATATTTT
TRBV7-4	.	.	TRBJ2-5	CATYPAKETQYF	TGTGCCACCTACCCAGCCAAAGAGACCCAGTACTTC